These 5 T cell receptor beta chains were sequenced from one sample in a study of somatic mutations in cytotoxic T cells in rheumatoid arthritis. TCRdb's copy holds only in-frame clones and misses some; the assay was immunoSEQ multiplex PCR. The table records about 18,000 clones, approximately 80% of them present only once. Material: CD8+ T cells sorted from blood. The receptor source for this set is an adult with rheumatoid arthritis.

The chain couples TRBV6-1 to TRBJ2-1; 12 bases match TRBD2. Germline V gene data show CDR1 as MNHNS and CDR2 as SASEGT. This CDR3 comprises 15 residues. V lost 5 bases to trimming and J lost 9 bases; unmatched junction nucleotides: 8. CDR3 loop: CASSLGLLAGGEQFF. CDR3 nucleotide sequence: TGTGCCAGCAGTTTAGGATTACTAGCGGGGGGTGAGCAGTTCTTC.

The chain joins TRBV7-9 to TRBJ2-2; D ambiguous. The CDR3 is 9 residues long. Per the germline V gene, CDR1 is SEHNR and CDR2 is FQNEAQ (reference sequence). V lost 4 bases and J lost 11, with 2 bases in between. The CDR3 DNA reads as TGTGCCAGCAGCTCTGAGCTGTTTTTT. Its protein is CASSSELFF.

The genes are TRBV27 and TRBJ2-1, with unresolved D. Trimming stripped 1 base from V and 6 bases from J, with 7 bases between. Germline V CDR1 and CDR2: MNHEY, SMNVEV (reference sequence). This CDR3 is 13 amino acids long. For the CDR3, the DNA is TGTGCCAGCAGTTTATATCTTCGCAATGAGCAGTTCTTC. Encoded protein: CASSLYLRNEQFF.

The genes are TRBV5-6 and TRBJ1-1, with a weak D call TRBD1 (5 bases). V lost 5 bases to trimming and J lost 6 bases, with 17 bases between them. In germline, CDR1 is SGHDT, CDR2 YYEEEE. CDR3 length equals 14 residues. The CDR3 here is CASSLRVRWAEAFF. In nucleotides, the CDR3 is TGTGCCAGCAGTCTCAGGGTTCGCTGGGCTGAAGCTTTCTTT.

V and J are TRBV5-1 and TRBJ2-3; D possibly matches TRBD1 or TRBD2 (6 bases each). V lost 3 bases to trimming and J lost 7 bases, with 18 bases between them. The CDR3 sequence is 15 residues long. The germline CDR1 and CDR2 sequences are SGHRS and YFSETQ. The CDR3 loop reads CASSSIEGGVYTQYF. The CDR3 DNA reads TGCGCCAGCAGCTCTATCGAGGGGGGCGTCTATACGCAGTATTTT.